This T cell receptor beta chain was sequenced in a study of breast tumors, draining lymph nodes, adjacent tissues. The J segment lost 6 bases and the V segment lost 6 bases, leaving 3 bases of the junction unmatched. CDR3 length equals 11 residues. Per the germline V gene, CDR1 is SQVTM and CDR2 is ANQGSEA. TCRdb redid the calling of the multiplex PCR reads with MiXCR, one entry per CDR3 protein. The sample consists of tens of thousands of distinct CDR3 sequences, 45% to 65% of them appearing once. Study findings and constraints: Compared with basal-like, luminal-like tumors shared significantly more repertoire with nontumor tissue.

With regard to this clonotype: The antigen is not known.

The sequenced material came from breast tumor tissue. The gene calls are TRBV29-1 and TRBJ1-2; 8 positions match TRBD1. The sequence derives from a female donor with breast cancer. Some clones in this sample may be carry-over from other donors' samples. The CDR3: CSVKTGDGYTF. CDR3 nucleotides: TGCAGCGTCAAGACAGGGGATGGCTACACCTTC.